The present T cell receptor beta chain was sequenced within a study of CD8+ T cells in alopecia areata. Looking at the study overall: Oral tofacitinib (5 to 10 mg twice daily) was administered to treated patients.

RNA extraction was followed by reverse transcription into cDNA, which acted as the sequencing template. Produced via immunoSEQ multiplex PCR; TCRdb's table is partial and in-frame only. The table has 120,000 or so clones, approximately 52% seen once. Treatment described: oral pan-JAK inhibitor, 5-10 mg twice daily. The ends were cut back, 5 bases at V and 0 bases at J, with 8 bases in the middle. Germline values: CDR1 SEHNR, CDR2 FQNEAQ (reference sequence). The CDR3 is 15 residues long. This clone was counted at least ten times. Material: CD8+ T cells sorted from blood, obtained at week 4, from a patient treated with tofacitinib. This TCR was recovered from a human donor with alopecia areata. This chain links TRBV7-9 with TRBJ2-6, with D possibly TRBD1 on 5 matching bases. The CDR3 sequence: CASSHDSSGANVLTF. CDR3 sequence (DNA): TGTGCCAGCAGCCATGACAGCTCTGGGGCCAACGTCCTGACTTTC.